Listed below are T cell receptor beta chains from one sample, sequenced in a study of monozygotic twins with inflammatory bowel disease. Following a re-call of the 5' RACE reads, TCRdb has one entry per CDR3 protein and lacks DNA. This repertoire includes over 150,000 distinct CDR3 sequences. Sequences were obtained from blood. The source is a human donor with ulcerative colitis or Crohn's disease, or a healthy co-twin of an affected twin (not recorded which). CDR3s include the opening cysteine and the closing phenylalanine or tryptophan. Each record gives: J gene, clone size, V gene, CDR3 protein. Size values are once, few and many counts, or a class for expanded clones, and some rows have none.

TRBJ2-3 . TRBV6-1 CASIDRAESSGGDTQYF
TRBJ2-1 medium-sized TRBV6-4 CASSDSTTSEQFF
TRBJ1-2 . TRBV7-2 CASSLAPAGGYGYTF
TRBJ2-5 . TRBV12-3/TRBV12-4 CASSWTSGGETQYF
TRBJ1-6 . TRBV27 CASSFGTFSPLHF
TRBJ2-7 . TRBV9 CASSPGTSDWAQYF
TRBJ1-2 . TRBV5-4 CASSLQGPGNYGYTF
TRBJ2-1 . TRBV6-1 CASSEVIAGGGGSYNEQFF
TRBJ2-6 . TRBV9 CASSPQGYSGANVLTF
TRBJ2-2 . TRBV6-1 CASSPRPGELFF
TRBJ2-2 . TRBV5-4 CASSLLISSGSANTGELFF
TRBJ1-2 . TRBV5-1 CASRGRDSGSNYGYTF
TRBJ1-3 . TRBV7-6 CASSPRPGDSGNTIYF
TRBJ2-3 . TRBV20-1 CSARDPSAGTDTQYF
TRBJ1-1 . TRBV20-1 CSVQGGNTEAFF
TRBJ2-1 . TRBV4-1 CASSQVGGGTSYNEQFF
TRBJ2-7 . TRBV5-1 CASRRRDRGSYEQYF